The rows below give T cell receptor beta chains drawn from one sample of a study of T cells after yellow fever vaccination. A single record per CDR3 protein comes from TCRdb applying MiXCR to the 5' RACE reads. The table has tens of thousands of distinct CDR3 sequences, about 5.6% seen once; the top ten hold roughly 28%. Sequencing used PBMCs, either bulk or a sorted T-cell subset (CD4+, CD8+, memory, or dextramer-sorted; not recorded which), obtained on the day of the yellow fever booster vaccination. The receptors here all came from a man younger than 35 who received the YFV17D yellow fever vaccine. Both conserved end residues are part of each CDR3. D genes are given only for firm matches. Where a row states a size, it is once, few, many or the class of an expanded clone; other rows omit it.

v_gene: TRBV7-9; j_gene: TRBJ1-4; len: 16; abundance: -; d_gene: -; CDR3aa: CASSQGWGGAPEKLFF; CDR3nt: TGTGCCAGCAGCCAAGGCTGGGGGGGGGCGCCGGAAAAACTGTTTTTT
v_gene: TRBV10-3; j_gene: TRBJ1-4; len: 13; abundance: few; d_gene: -; CDR3aa: CAYRQFLNEKLFF; CDR3nt: TGTGCCTACAGACAGTTTCTTAATGAAAAACTGTTTTTT
v_gene: TRBV13; j_gene: TRBJ2-1; len: 13; abundance: -; d_gene: -; CDR3aa: CASSRRSYNEQFF; CDR3nt: TGTGCCAGCAGCCGTCGGTCCTACAATGAGCAGTTCTTC
v_gene: TRBV7-9; j_gene: TRBJ1-1; len: 13; abundance: few; d_gene: -; CDR3aa: CASSLEEYTEAFF; CDR3nt: TGTGCCAGCAGCTTAGAAGAATACACTGAAGCTTTCTTT
v_gene: TRBV19; j_gene: TRBJ2-2; len: 17; abundance: few; d_gene: TRBD1; CDR3aa: CASSKNPQGSDTGELFF; CDR3nt: TGTGCCAGTAGTAAGAATCCACAGGGGTCGGACACCGGGGAGCTGTTTTTT
v_gene: TRBV11-2; j_gene: TRBJ1-1; len: 12; abundance: -; d_gene: -; CDR3aa: CASSPPDGGAFF; CDR3nt: TGTGCCAGCAGCCCCCCGGATGGGGGAGCTTTCTTT
v_gene: TRBV14; j_gene: TRBJ2-7; len: 13; abundance: many; d_gene: -; CDR3aa: CASSQAQGLSQYF; CDR3nt: TGTGCCAGCAGCCAAGCGCAGGGATTGTCGCAGTACTTC
v_gene: TRBV4-3; j_gene: TRBJ2-7; len: 14; abundance: many; d_gene: -; CDR3aa: CASSQGGMGEEQYF; CDR3nt: TGCGCCAGCAGCCAAGGGGGGATGGGCGAAGAGCAGTACTTC
v_gene: TRBV5-6; j_gene: TRBJ2-3; len: 19; abundance: many; d_gene: TRBD2; CDR3aa: CASSAPPGTSDLPRDTQYF; CDR3nt: TGTGCCAGCAGCGCCCCCCCCGGGACTAGCGACCTCCCTAGGGATACGCAGTATTTT
v_gene: TRBV12-3/TRBV12-4; j_gene: TRBJ1-4; len: 14; abundance: -; d_gene: TRBD1; CDR3aa: CASSQQGINEKLFF; CDR3nt: TGTGCCAGCAGTCAACAGGGGATTAATGAAAAACTGTTTTTT
v_gene: TRBV7-9; j_gene: TRBJ1-1; len: 15; abundance: many; d_gene: -; CDR3aa: CASSLGTGTVFEAFF; CDR3nt: TGTGCCAGCAGCTTAGGAACCGGGACGGTGTTTGAAGCTTTCTTT
v_gene: TRBV7-2; j_gene: TRBJ1-2; len: 14; abundance: many; d_gene: -; CDR3aa: CASSFRVSGYGYTF; CDR3nt: TGTGCCAGCAGCTTCAGAGTTTCTGGCTATGGCTACACCTTC
v_gene: TRBV5-1; j_gene: TRBJ2-1; len: 16; abundance: many; d_gene: -; CDR3aa: CASSFPRQSSYNEQFF; CDR3nt: TGCGCCAGCAGCTTTCCGAGACAGAGCTCCTACAATGAGCAGTTCTTC
v_gene: TRBV7-2; j_gene: TRBJ2-3; len: 15; abundance: -; d_gene: TRBD2; CDR3aa: CASSLFGDSSGIKYF; CDR3nt: TGTGCCAGCAGCTTATTTGGGGATTCTAGCGGGATAAAGTATTTT
v_gene: TRBV7-2; j_gene: TRBJ1-1; len: 16; abundance: few; d_gene: -; CDR3aa: CASSSPLEGLNTEAFF; CDR3nt: TGTGCCAGCAGCTCCCCGTTGGAGGGACTGAACACTGAAGCTTTCTTT
v_gene: TRBV7-9; j_gene: TRBJ2-1; len: 13; abundance: many; d_gene: TRBD2; CDR3aa: CASSFPAGVEQFF; CDR3nt: TGTGCCAGCAGCTTCCCAGCGGGGGTGGAGCAGTTCTTC
v_gene: TRBV5-4; j_gene: TRBJ2-4; len: 13; abundance: -; d_gene: -; CDR3aa: CASSLSGANIQYF; CDR3nt: TGTGCCAGCAGCTTGTCTGGAGCAAACATTCAGTACTTC
v_gene: TRBV6-5; j_gene: TRBJ1-4; len: 14; abundance: few; d_gene: TRBD1; CDR3aa: CASGDSATNEKLFF; CDR3nt: TGTGCCAGCGGGGACAGTGCAACTAATGAAAAACTGTTTTTT
v_gene: TRBV9; j_gene: TRBJ1-5; len: 15; abundance: -; d_gene: -; CDR3aa: CASSGGDAPIQPQHF; CDR3nt: TGTGCCAGCAGCGGGGGGGACGCCCCAATCCAGCCCCAGCATTTT
v_gene: TRBV7-2; j_gene: TRBJ2-7; len: 15; abundance: few; d_gene: -; CDR3aa: CASSLASGRYYEQYF; CDR3nt: TGTGCCAGCAGCTTAGCAAGCGGGCGCTACTACGAGCAGTACTTC
v_gene: TRBV12-3/TRBV12-4; j_gene: TRBJ2-1; len: 16; abundance: -; d_gene: -; CDR3aa: CASSTSAGASYNEQFF; CDR3nt: TGTGCCAGCAGCACCTCGGCGGGGGCCTCCTACAATGAGCAGTTCTTC
v_gene: TRBV21-1; j_gene: TRBJ1-2; len: 17; abundance: -; d_gene: -; CDR3aa: CASSSSQKEHHAYGYTF; CDR3nt: TGTGCCAGCAGCAGCTCCCAAAAAGAACACCATGCCTATGGCTACACCTTC
v_gene: TRBV4-3; j_gene: TRBJ1-2; len: 15; abundance: many; d_gene: -; CDR3aa: CASSQDGIPDYGYTF; CDR3nt: TGCGCCAGCAGCCAAGATGGTATCCCGGACTATGGCTACACCTTC
v_gene: TRBV20-1; j_gene: TRBJ1-2; len: 15; abundance: many; d_gene: TRBD1; CDR3aa: CSARGTGKFYYGYTF; CDR3nt: TGCAGTGCTAGGGGGACAGGCAAGTTCTACTATGGCTACACCTTC
v_gene: TRBV7-2; j_gene: TRBJ2-1; len: 15; abundance: many; d_gene: -; CDR3aa: CASSLAGGPYNEQFF; CDR3nt: TGTGCCAGCAGCTTAGCGGGGGGGCCGTACAATGAGCAGTTCTTC
v_gene: TRBV20-1; j_gene: TRBJ2-7; len: 17; abundance: many; d_gene: TRBD1; CDR3aa: CSASRSGGSKGIYEQYF; CDR3nt: TGCAGTGCTAGTAGGTCAGGGGGTTCAAAGGGGATCTACGAGCAGTACTTC
v_gene: TRBV7-7; j_gene: TRBJ2-2; len: 17; abundance: many; d_gene: -; CDR3aa: CASTTLGAKGNTGELFF; CDR3nt: TGTGCTAGCACTACCCTCGGGGCCAAGGGCAACACCGGGGAGCTGTTTTTT
v_gene: TRBV4-1; j_gene: TRBJ2-5; len: 15; abundance: once; d_gene: TRBD1; CDR3aa: CASSHSQGAQETQYF; CDR3nt: TGCGCCAGCAGCCACTCCCAGGGGGCCCAGGAGACCCAGTACTTC
v_gene: TRBV5-4; j_gene: TRBJ1-6; len: 14; abundance: few; d_gene: -; CDR3aa: CASSSGVGSSPLHF; CDR3nt: TGTGCCAGCAGCTCAGGGGTTGGTAGTTCACCCCTCCACTTT